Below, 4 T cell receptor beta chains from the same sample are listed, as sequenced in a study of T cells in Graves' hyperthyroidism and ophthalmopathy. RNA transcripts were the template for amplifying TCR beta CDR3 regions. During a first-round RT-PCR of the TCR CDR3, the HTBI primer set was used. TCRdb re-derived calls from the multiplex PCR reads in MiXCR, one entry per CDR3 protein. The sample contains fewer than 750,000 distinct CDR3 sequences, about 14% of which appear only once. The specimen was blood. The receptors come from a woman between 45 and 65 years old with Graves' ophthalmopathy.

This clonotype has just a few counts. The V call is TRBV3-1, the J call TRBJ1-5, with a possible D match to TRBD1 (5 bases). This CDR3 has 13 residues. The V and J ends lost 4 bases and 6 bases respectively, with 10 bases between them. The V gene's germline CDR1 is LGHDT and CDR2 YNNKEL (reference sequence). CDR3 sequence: CASSPNRGQPQHF. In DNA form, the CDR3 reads TGTGCCAGCAGCCCGAATAGGGGTCAGCCCCAGCATTTT.

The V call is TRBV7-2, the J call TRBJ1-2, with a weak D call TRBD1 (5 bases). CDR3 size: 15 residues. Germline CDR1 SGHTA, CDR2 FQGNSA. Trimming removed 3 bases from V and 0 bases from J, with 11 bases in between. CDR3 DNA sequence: TGTGCCAGCAGCTTCCAGGGCTCAGCTAACTATGGCTACACCTTC. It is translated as CASSFQGSANYGYTF.

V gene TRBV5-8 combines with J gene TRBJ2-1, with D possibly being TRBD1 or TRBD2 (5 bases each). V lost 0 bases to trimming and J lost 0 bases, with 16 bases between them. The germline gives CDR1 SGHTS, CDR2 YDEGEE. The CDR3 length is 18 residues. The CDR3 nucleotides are TGTGCCAGCAGCTTGGTGGGGGTAGCCGTGAGCTCCTACAATGAGCAGTTCTTC. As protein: CASSLVGVAVSSYNEQFF.

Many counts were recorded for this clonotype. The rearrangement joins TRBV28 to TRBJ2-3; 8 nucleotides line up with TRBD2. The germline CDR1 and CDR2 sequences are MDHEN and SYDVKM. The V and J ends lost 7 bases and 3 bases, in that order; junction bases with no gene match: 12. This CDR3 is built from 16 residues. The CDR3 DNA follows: TGTGCCAGCACCCCGATCGGGCTAGCGGGTACAGATACGCAGTATTTT. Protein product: CASTPIGLAGTDTQYF.